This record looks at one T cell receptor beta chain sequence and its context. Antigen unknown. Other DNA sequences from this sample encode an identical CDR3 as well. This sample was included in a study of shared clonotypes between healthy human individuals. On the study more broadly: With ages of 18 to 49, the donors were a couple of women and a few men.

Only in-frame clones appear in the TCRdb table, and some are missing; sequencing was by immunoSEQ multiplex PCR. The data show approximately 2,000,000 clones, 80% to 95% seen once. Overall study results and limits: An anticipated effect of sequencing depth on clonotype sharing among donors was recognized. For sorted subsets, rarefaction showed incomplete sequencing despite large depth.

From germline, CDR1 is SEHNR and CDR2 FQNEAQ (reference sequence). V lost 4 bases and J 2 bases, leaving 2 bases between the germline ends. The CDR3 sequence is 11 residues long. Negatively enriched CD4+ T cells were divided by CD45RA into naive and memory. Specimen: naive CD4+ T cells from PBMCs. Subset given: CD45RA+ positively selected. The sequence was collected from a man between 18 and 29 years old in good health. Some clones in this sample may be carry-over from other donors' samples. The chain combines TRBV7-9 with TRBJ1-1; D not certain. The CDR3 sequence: CASSSNTEAFF. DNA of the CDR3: TGTGCCAGCAGCTCTAACACTGAAGCTTTCTTT.